This TCR beta chain was observed in a study of cytomegalovirus exposure and HLA in healthy donors. About the study: Early release data held roughly 90 million unique TCRs from HLA-typed donors. Study-level results: One cluster of highly shared sequence variants probably arose as a sequencing artifact. A later analysis appeared to link common viral pathogens to several of the most significant clusters.

V dropped 9 bases and J dropped 0 bases, with 14 bases sitting between them. Germline V lookup: CDR1 SGHRS, CDR2 YFSETQ. This CDR3 region has 14 residues. This clone was observed a few times. Antigen specificity is unknown. Both 60 Vbeta primers and 13 Jbeta primers went into the PCR. Libraries were prepared by immunoSEQ multiplex PCR; TCRdb keeps only in-frame clonotypes and omits some of them. The table records tens of thousands of clones, 55% to 65% of them present only once. V gene TRBV5-1 combines with J gene TRBJ2-3; a weak D match, TRBD1 (5 bases). The receptor's source is a human donor in good health. The specimen sequenced was PBMCs. The CDR3 region has the DNA TGCGCCACTACCCCTGGACAAAGCACAGATACGCAGTATTTT. Residues: CATTPGQSTDTQYF.